Shown below are 6 T cell receptor beta chains from a single sample sequenced in a study of cytomegalovirus exposure and HLA in healthy donors. PCR employed 60 Vbeta and 13 Jbeta primers. The data were produced by immunoSEQ multiplex PCR, yet TCRdb's version contains in-frame clones alone and is incomplete. Counted here are 150,000 to 200,000 clones, approximately 82% occurring once; the ten biggest clones make up about 11%. The sequencing sample was made of PBMCs. These receptors came from a young man in good health and CMV-seropositive.

The chain links TRBV15 to TRBJ1-4; 9 nucleotides line up with TRBD1. V lost 1 base to trimming and J lost 8 bases; unmatched junction nucleotides: 8. Germline CDR1 and CDR2: LNHNV and YYDKDF (reference sequence). The CDR3 is 16 residues long. The CDR3 bases are TGTGCCACCAGCAGAGGAAGGACAGGGGCGAAGGAAAAACTGTTTTTT. Its protein product is CATSRGRTGAKEKLFF.

The rearrangement links TRBV4-1 to TRBJ1-1; 11 bases are a match to TRBD1. CDR1 is MGHRA and CDR2 is YSYEKL in the germline V gene. CDR3 size: 17 residues. V lost 4 bases to trimming and J lost 0 bases; unmatched junction nucleotides: 7. The CDR3 coding sequence is TGCGCCAGCAGCCCACGGGACAGGGGGAGCATGAACACTGAAGCTTTCTTT. Encoded protein: CASSPRDRGSMNTEAFF.

The V and J genes are TRBV19 and TRBJ2-7, with 7 bases lining up with TRBD1. There are 13 residues in the CDR3. CDR1 and CDR2 (germline): LNHDA, SQIVND (reference sequence). Germline trimming cut 4 bases from V and 5 bases from J; bases unmatched to any gene: 5. CDR3 residues: CASSSGQANEQYF. Here the CDR3 DNA reads TGTGCCAGTAGTAGTGGACAGGCAAACGAGCAGTACTTC.

The chain links TRBV28 to TRBJ1-4; 7 nucleotides align to TRBD1. Germline V lookup: CDR1 MDHEN, CDR2 SYDVKM. The length of the CDR3 is 15 residues. The junction had 11 bases not matched to a gene; V was cut back by 5 bases and J by 8 bases. This CDR3 is CASSPHSGGWEKLFF. The CDR3 DNA reads as TGTGCCAGCAGTCCCCATTCAGGGGGTTGGGAAAAACTGTTTTTT.

This sequence joins TRBV18 and TRBJ1-2, with TRBD1 as a possible D gene (5 bases). Trimming stripped 6 bases from V and 3 bases from J, with 14 bases between. CDR1 and CDR2 (germline): KGHSH, LQKENI. The CDR3 contains 14 residues. CDR3 region: CASSSSRGDYGYTF. For the CDR3, the DNA is TGTGCCAGCTCCTCGAGTCGGGGGGACTATGGCTACACCTTC.

The chain links TRBV18 to TRBJ1-1; no reliable D call. CDR1 is KGHSH, CDR2 LQKENI, per germline. The CDR3 runs 15 residues. V gave up 0 bases and J gave up 3 bases, with 11 bases separating them. The CDR3 DNA reads as TGTGCCAGCTCACCACCGGCAGGAAGAGACACTGAAGCTTTCTTT. Its protein product is CASSPPAGRDTEAFF.